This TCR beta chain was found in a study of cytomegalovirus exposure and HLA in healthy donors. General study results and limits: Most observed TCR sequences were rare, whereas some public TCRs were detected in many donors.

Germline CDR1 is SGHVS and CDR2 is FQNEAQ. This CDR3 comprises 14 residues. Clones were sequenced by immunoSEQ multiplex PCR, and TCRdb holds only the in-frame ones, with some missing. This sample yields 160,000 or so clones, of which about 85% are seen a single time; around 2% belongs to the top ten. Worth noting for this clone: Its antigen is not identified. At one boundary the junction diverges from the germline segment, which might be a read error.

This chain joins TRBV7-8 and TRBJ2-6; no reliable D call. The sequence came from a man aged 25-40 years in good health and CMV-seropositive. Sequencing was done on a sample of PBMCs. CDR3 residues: CASSLADREAPRSF. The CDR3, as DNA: TGTGCCAGCAGCTTAGCGGATAGAGAGGCTCCCCGTAGTTTC.